The 6 T cell receptor beta chains reported below all come from one sample, sequenced in a study of post-analysis software for immune sequencing data. Libraries were made from TCR beta cDNA, and they carried unique molecular identifiers. TCRdb redid the calling of the PCR reads with MiXCR, one entry per CDR3 protein. In the table there are about 500,000 distinct CDR3 sequences, over 35% of which are singletons. Study-wide points: A handful of TRBV segments occurring more often in patients than controls included TRBV5-6, TRBV5-1 and TRBV20-1.

No antigen has been assigned to these receptors. The sequenced material came from blood. The receptors were gathered from a girl aged 5-17 years with multiple sclerosis.

This clonotype was observed a few times. The rearrangement joins TRBV14 to TRBJ1-1; D ambiguous. Per germline, CDR1 SGHDN and CDR2 FVKESK. The length of the CDR3 is 16 residues. Trimming shortened V by 0 bases and J by 0 bases, and 11 bases separated the two germline ends. The DNA of the CDR3 is TGTGCCAGCAGCCAAGATCTCGGACTCCTGAACACTGAAGCTTTCTTT. The encoded protein is CASSQDLGLLNTEAFF. The whole variable domain, filled in from reference TRBV14 and TRBJ1-1, reads EAGVTQFPSHSVIEKGQTVTLRCDPISGHDNLYWYRRVMGKEIKFLLHFVKESKQDESGMPNNRFLAERTGGTYSTLKVQPAELEDSGVYFCASSQDLGLLNTEAFFGQGTRLTVV.

This chain links TRBV19 with TRBJ1-2, with 8 bases that match TRBD1. V shed 4 bases, J shed 7 bases, and the junction held 5 bases outside the gene matches. The CDR3 extends over 13 amino acids. CDR1 and CDR2 (germline): LNHDA, SQIVND (reference sequence). CDR3 residues: CASSNRTGSGYTF. The CDR3 DNA sequence: TGTGCCAGTAGTAACCGGACAGGGAGTGGCTACACCTTC. Together with reference TRBV19 and TRBJ1-2, the CDR3 gives the full variable domain: DGGITQSPKYLFRKEGQNVTLSCEQNLNHDAMYWYRQDPGQGLRLIYYSQIVNDFQKGDIAEGYSVSREKKESFPLTVTSAQKNPTAFYLCASSNRTGSGYTFGSGTRLTVV.

This clonotype appeared a few times. The chain links TRBV28 to TRBJ2-1; D is uncertain. Deletions cut 5 bases from V and 6 bases from J, with 20 bases between. Per the germline V gene, CDR1 is MDHEN and CDR2 is SYDVKM. The CDR3 is made up of 16 amino acids. The CDR3 reads CASSLVESYSFNEQFF. In DNA, the CDR3 is TGTGCCAGCAGTCTCGTTGAGTCCTACTCATTCAATGAGCAGTTCTTC.

This clonotype was counted a few times. This chain joins TRBV20-1 and TRBJ2-3; 10 bases align to TRBD2. The CDR3 extends over 13 amino acids. Trimming cost V 8 bases and J 3 bases; bases outside gene matches: 5. CDR1 is DFQATT, CDR2 SNEGSKA, per germline (reference sequence). The CDR3 coding sequence is TGCAGTACCAGCGGGAGGGAAACAGATACGCAGTATTTT. Its protein product is CSTSGRETDTQYF.

This clonotype appeared a few times. The genes are TRBV7-9 and TRBJ2-3, with D perhaps TRBD1 (5 bases). Between the trimmed V and J ends, which lost 4 bases and 1 base, there was a span of 12 bases. The CDR3 is 15 amino acids. In germline, CDR1 is SEHNR, CDR2 FQNEAQ (reference sequence). The CDR3 loop is CASSSRGGRTDTQYF. The CDR3 DNA reads as TGTGCCAGCAGCTCAAGGGGTGGTCGCACAGATACGCAGTATTTT.

The V gene is TRBV5-1, the J gene TRBJ2-7; weak D call: TRBD1 (6 bases). This CDR3 region has 14 residues. CDR1 SGHRS and CDR2 YFSETQ come from the germline V gene. Trimming cost V 3 bases and J 5 bases, with 15 bases left between them. CDR3 protein: CASSWRQDFHEQYF. The CDR3 bases are TGCGCCAGCAGCTGGAGACAGGACTTCCACGAGCAGTACTTC.